Listed below are T cell receptor beta chains from one sample, sequenced in a study of prognosis after radiotherapy for stage I lung cancer. One entry per CDR3 protein results from TCRdb running MiXCR on the multiplex PCR reads. The repertoire has roughly 15,000 distinct CDR3 sequences, roughly 38% of them found once; the top ten carry around two fifths. The sequencing here drew on PBMCs, taken before or after stereotactic body radiation therapy (not recorded which). Every receptor here comes from a donor of 50 years or more with non-small cell lung cancer. CDR3s include the opening cysteine and the closing phenylalanine or tryptophan. A D gene is named only where the DNA matches it firmly. Rows give clone size only sometimes, using once, few, many, or a class for an expanded clone.

v_call	d_call	clone_size	j_call	cdr3_nt	cdr3_aa
TRBV28	NA	once	TRBJ2-1	TGTGCCAGCCCCCTACTAGGTCGGGGAGCCAATGAGCAGTTCTTC	CASPLLGRGANEQFF
TRBV2	TRBD1	medium-sized	TRBJ2-1	TGTGCCAGCAGTTCCCCCGGGGACAGGGCGGTTAACAATGAGCAGTTCTTC	CASSSPGDRAVNNEQFF
TRBV3-1	TRBD1	many	TRBJ1-2	TGTGCCAGCAGCCCGGGACAGGTGAACTATGGCTACACCTTC	CASSPGQVNYGYTF
TRBV2	NA	many	TRBJ1-4	TGTGCCAGCAGGATCACAGCAGAAGAAAAACTGTTTTTT	CASRITAEEKLFF
TRBV6-1	TRBD1	NA	TRBJ2-1	TGTGCCAGCAGTGGCGGGACAGGGGAATACAATGAGCAGATCTTC	CASSGGTGEYNEQIF
TRBV5-1	TRBD1	many	TRBJ2-5	TGCGCCAGCAGCAGGACAGGGGGCACGTACCAAGAGACCCAGTACTTC	CASSRTGGTYQETQYF
TRBV9	TRBD1	many	TRBJ2-3	TGTGCCAGCAGCACGACAGGGACAGATACGCAGTATTTT	CASSTTGTDTQYF
TRBV6-2/TRBV6-3	TRBD1	NA	TRBJ1-2	TGTGCCAGCAGTGAACGGACAGGGGGCGTAGTCTCCTATTGCTACACCTTC	CASSERTGGVVSYCYTF
TRBV3-1	NA	medium-sized	TRBJ1-1	TGTGCCAGCAGCCAACGGGCTGAAGCTTTCTTT	CASSQRAEAFF
TRBV7-9	TRBD1	many	TRBJ2-1	TGTGCCAGCAGCCCGATAGACAGGGGGAAATACAATGAGCAGTTCTTC	CASSPIDRGKYNEQFF
TRBV11-2	NA	NA	TRBJ2-2	TGTGCCTGCGGGCAGACGGAGGGAAACACCGGGGAGCTGTTTTTT	CACGQTEGNTGELFF
TRBV2	NA	NA	TRBJ1-4	TGTGCCAGCAGGCAGGGATTTTCTAATGAAAAACTGTTTTTT	CASRQGFSNEKLFF
TRBV28	NA	many	TRBJ2-5	TGTGCCAGCAGTGAAAGGGGGGAGACCCAGTACTTC	CASSERGETQYF
TRBV10-3	NA	few	TRBJ2-3	TGTGCCATCAGTGAGCCCCGGTCGCCAGATACGCAGTATTTT	CAISEPRSPDTQYF
TRBV19	TRBD1	once	TRBJ2-7	TGTGCCAGTAGTACAGGACAGGGGGGATCATACGAGCAGTACTTC	CASSTGQGGSYEQYF
TRBV6-1	TRBD1	medium-sized	TRBJ2-7	TGTGCCAGCAGTGACCCGGGACAGGGTCTTTACGAGCAGTACTTC	CASSDPGQGLYEQYF
TRBV5-1	NA	many	TRBJ2-5	TGCGCCAGCAGCCTAACTCCGGGGCGAGACCAAGAGACCCAGTACTTC	CASSLTPGRDQETQYF
TRBV11-2	NA	many	TRBJ2-1	TGTGCCAGCAGCTTAATTAGGAATGAGCAGTTCTTC	CASSLIRNEQFF
TRBV28	NA	many	TRBJ1-1	TGTGCCAGCAGGCTCCCGGTTAGCGAAGCTTTCTTT	CASRLPVSEAFF
TRBV19	NA	NA	TRBJ2-3	TGTGCCAGTACCCTCGAACAGGCTAGTACAGATACGCAGTATTTT	CASTLEQASTDTQYF
TRBV6-5	NA	NA	TRBJ1-6	TGTGCCAGCAGTTCGGGACAAAATAATTCACCCCTCCACTTT	CASSSGQNNSPLHF
TRBV7-8	NA	many	TRBJ2-7	TGTGCCAGCAGCTTTACGACTAGCTCCTACGAGCAGTACTTC	CASSFTTSSYEQYF
TRBV24-1	NA	NA	TRBJ2-1	TGTGCCACATGCAGGGGGGCCTACAATGATCAGTTCTTC	CATCRGAYNDQFF
TRBV11-2	NA	many	TRBJ2-1	TGTGCCAGCAGCCGTTACGTAGACAATGAGCAGTTCTTC	CASSRYVDNEQFF
TRBV6-5	NA	many	TRBJ1-2	TGTGCCAGCAGTTACTCGAACAGAAACATTAAAACTAATGGGGGCTACACCTTC	CASSYSNRNIKTNGGYTF
TRBV2	NA	NA	TRBJ2-3	TGTGCCAGCAGTGAGGGGGGATCCACAGATACGCAGTATTTT	CASSEGGSTDTQYF
TRBV7-9	NA	many	TRBJ1-2	TGTGCCAGCAGCTTAGCAGAAGAAAGGAATGGCTACACCTTC	CASSLAEERNGYTF
TRBV6-1	NA	NA	TRBJ2-2	TGTGCCAGCAGACCGAACAACGGGGAGCTGTTTTTT	CASRPNNGELFF
TRBV10-3	TRBD2	many	TRBJ2-7	TGTGCCATCAGTGAGTCCGGACTAGCGGGCTCCTACGAGCAGTACTTC	CAISESGLAGSYEQYF
TRBV27	TRBD2	many	TRBJ2-7	TGTGCCAGCAGAATGGTTGGGCTAGCGGGAGATTCAGATTACGAGCAGTACTTC	CASRMVGLAGDSDYEQYF
TRBV7-2	NA	NA	TRBJ1-5	TGTGCCAGCAGCTCGGAACAGAATCAGCCCCAGCATTTT	CASSSEQNQPQHF
TRBV7-3	NA	many	TRBJ2-3	TGTGCCAGCAGCTTGCAGGTGGCAGATACGCAGTATTTT	CASSLQVADTQYF
TRBV27	NA	NA	TRBJ1-5	TGTGACAGCAGTGCCGGGTTCCACTCACACCAAAGGAATCAGCCCCAGCATTTT	CDSSAGFHSHQRNQPQHF
TRBV6-9	TRBD1	NA	TRBJ1-1	TGTGCCAGCAGTTATTACAGGGGGGGGGAACTTGAAGCTTTCTTT	CASSYYRGGELEAFF
TRBV7-8	NA	many	TRBJ1-3	TGTGCCAGCAGCTTACCGATCAGGGCTGGAAACACCATATATTTT	CASSLPIRAGNTIYF
TRBV6-5	NA	many	TRBJ1-5	TGTGCCAGCAGTTACTCGGTGGCCCAGCCCCAGCATTTT	CASSYSVAQPQHF
TRBV3-1	NA	many	TRBJ2-5	TGTGCCAGCAGCCACGGAGAGGGGTTCGGAGAGACCCAGTACTTC	CASSHGEGFGETQYF
TRBV27	NA	medium-sized	TRBJ2-2	TGTGCCAGCAGTACGACAGACATAAGGGCCGGGGAGCTGTTTTTT	CASSTTDIRAGELFF
TRBV5-1	NA	NA	TRBJ1-5	TGCGCCAGCAGCTTTAATCCCCAGGGCGCCAGCAATCAGACACAGCATTTT	CASSFNPQGASNQTQHF
TRBV28	TRBD2	NA	TRBJ2-7	TGTGCCAGCAGTTTACCCCTAGCGGGAGATACCTACGAGCAGTACTTC	CASSLPLAGDTYEQYF
TRBV12-3/TRBV12-4	NA	NA	TRBJ2-2	TGTGCCAGCAGTTTGGGAGTTGGCGGGGAGCTGTTTTTT	CASSLGVGGELFF
TRBV19	TRBD2	many	TRBJ2-5	TGTGCCAGTAGAGCTGGCGGGAGGGCTCACGAGACCCAGTACTTC	CASRAGGRAHETQYF
TRBV25-1	NA	many	TRBJ1-2	TGTGCCAGCAGTGAGACAAGTGGCTACACCTTC	CASSETSGYTF
TRBV2	TRBD1	many	TRBJ1-5	TGTGCCAGCAGTGAGGGAGGGGGACAGGGACCGCAATGGCCCCAGCATTTT	CASSEGGGQGPQWPQHF
TRBV6-5	TRBD1	medium-sized	TRBJ1-1	TGTGCCAGCAGTTGGGGACAGAAGAACACTGAAGCTTTCTTT	CASSWGQKNTEAFF
TRBV11-2	NA	many	TRBJ2-7	TGTGCCAGCAGCTTAACGGACTCGGGGTACGAGCAGTACTTC	CASSLTDSGYEQYF
TRBV6-2/TRBV6-3	TRBD1	once	TRBJ1-5	TGTGCCAGCAGTTACCTTACAGGGGGGCAGCCACGGCATTTT	CASSYLTGGQPRHF
TRBV6-2/TRBV6-3	NA	NA	TRBJ2-2	TGTGCCAGCAGAATAACAGCACACACCGGGGAGCGTTTTTTT	CASRITAHTGERFF